A single sample gave rise to the 12 T cell receptor beta chains below, sequenced in a study of blood T cells in healthy people across ages. Primers used in a second PCR of roughly 7 to 12 cycles were a sample-barcoded 5' primer and a J-beta primer mix. Via MiXCR, TCRdb re-called the 5' RACE reads, giving one row per CDR3 protein. The repertoire holds hundreds of thousands of distinct CDR3 sequences, with under 30% as singletons. The sample was also reused in another study, on T cells of mothers and their children.

Sequencing was carried out using blood. Receptors were obtained from a boy younger than 18 in good health.

The rearrangement links TRBV6-6 to TRBJ1-1; 7 nucleotides align to TRBD1. CDR3 length: 12 residues. V lost 6 bases and J lost 10; bases outside the gene matches: 8. In germline, CDR1 is MNHNY, CDR2 SVGAGI (reference sequence). CDR3: CASRGTARGAFF. DNA of the CDR3: TGTGCCAGCAGGGGGACAGCCCGGGGAGCTTTCTTT.

The rearrangement uses TRBV27 and TRBJ2-1, with unresolved D. The DNA end lines up better with TRBJ2-7; the J call may be wrong. The CDR3 has 17 residues. Germline V gives CDR1 MNHEY, CDR2 SMNVEV (reference sequence). The CDR3 DNA reads as TGTGCCAGCAGTTTATCGGGGTTCTCCAAGAGCTCCTACGAGCAGTACTTC. Translation: CASSLSGFSKSSYEQYF.

This clonotype was found a few times. J is TRBJ1-2 and V is TRBV15; 7 nucleotides line up with TRBD1. Germline trimming cut 5 bases from V and 3 bases from J; bases unmatched to any gene: 12. CDR3 length: 16 residues. Germline-derived CDR1 and CDR2 are LNHNV and YYDKDF (reference sequence). The DNA of the CDR3 is TGTGCCACCAGCCTTCTCGACAGGGTCGAAGACTATGGCTACACCTTC. As protein: CATSLLDRVEDYGYTF.

The chain carries TRBV7-2 and TRBJ2-3; TRBD2 matches 11 bases. The CDR3 spans 15 residues. V was pared by 3 bases and J by 8 bases, with 7 bases of the junction left unmatched. Germline CDR1 and CDR2: SGHTA and FQGNSA. CDR3 region: CASSFSGGGSGTQYF. The CDR3 nucleotides are TGTGCCAGCAGCTTTAGCGGGGGGGGCAGCGGTACGCAGTATTTT.

The genes are TRBV5-1 and TRBJ1-4; a weak D match, TRBD1 (5 bases). Trimming shortened V by 4 bases and J by 3 bases, and 10 bases separated the two germline ends. Germline CDR1 reads SGHRS; CDR2 reads YFSETQ. This CDR3 is 14 amino acids long. This chain's CDR3 is CASSPTEPNEKLFF. The CDR3 DNA follows: TGCGCCAGCAGCCCGACAGAACCTAATGAAAAACTGTTTTTT.

V is TRBV11-2 and J is TRBJ1-1; perhaps TRBD1 as D (6 bases). The germline V gene encodes CDR1 SGHAT and CDR2 FQNNGV. Trimming left V 5 bases short and J 4 bases short, with 20 bases between. This CDR3 region has 16 residues. CDR3 DNA sequence: TGTGCCAGCAGCGCCCTTTACAGGGTGAAAGGCACTGAAGCTTTCTTT. Encoded protein: CASSALYRVKGTEAFF.

This chain connects TRBV27 to TRBJ1-5, with no clear D. The CDR3 runs to 14 residues. Trimming left V 3 bases short and J 3 bases short, with 9 bases between. Germline V gene lookup returns CDR1 MNHEY and CDR2 SMNVEV (reference sequence). Here the CDR3 DNA reads TGTGCCAGCAGTTTTCGTAGGGCCAATCAGCCCCAGCATTTT. Translated: CASSFRRANQPQHF.

The table lists this clonotype with a few counts. The CDR3 bases are TGTGCCAGCAGCCAAGCGAGATATGAAGCTTTCTTT. It codes for CASSQARYEAFF. The chain links TRBV3-1 to TRBJ1-1, with D uncertain. CDR1 and CDR2 (germline): LGHDT, YNNKEL (reference sequence). The V end lost 1 base, the J end lost 7 bases, and 7 bases lay between the germline ends. The length of the CDR3 is 12 residues.

The J gene is TRBJ2-1, the V gene TRBV12-3 or TRBV12-4; no definite D call. This CDR3 region has 14 residues. The ends were cut back, 0 bases at V and 5 bases at J, with 8 bases in the middle. CDR3 sequence reads: CASSLALADNEQFF. The CDR3 DNA sequence: TGTGCCAGCAGTTTAGCCCTCGCGGACAATGAGCAGTTCTTC.

The chain employs TRBV28 and TRBJ2-7; TRBD2 matches at 7 bases. The trim removed 5 bases at V and 1 base at J, leaving 8 bases unmatched. Germline values: CDR1 MDHEN, CDR2 SYDVKM. The CDR3 is made up of 15 amino acids. The CDR3 bases are TGTGCCAGCAGTCCATCCGGGACTAAGTCCTACGAGCAGTACTTC. It encodes CASSPSGTKSYEQYF.

The J gene is TRBJ2-5, the V gene TRBV4-1; TRBD2 is a possible D gene (5 bases). Judging by the DNA end, TRBJ2-1 fits better; the J call may be wrong. This CDR3 is built from 15 residues. The germline V gene encodes CDR1 MGHRA and CDR2 YSYEKL. CDR3 in DNA: TGCGCCAGCAGCCCCCTATCTTGGGGAGCTAGTGAGCAGTTCTTC. Protein: CASSPLSWGASEQFF.

The CDR3 DNA sequence: TGTGCCAGCAGCTCCTTGACCGGGGAGACCCAGTACTTC. Encoded protein: CASSSLTGETQYF. V and J are TRBV11-1 and TRBJ2-5; D remains unclear. Germline CDR1 reads SGHAT; CDR2 reads FQDESV (reference sequence). The V end was cut by 4 bases, the J end by 5 bases, with 11 bases between. CDR3 length: 13 residues.